This TCR beta chain was captured by sequencing in a study of T cell responses to AZD1222 COVID-19 vaccine. Study-wide points: Spike regions recognized by vaccine-associated CD4 TCRs spanned the protein, led by 160-218 and 743-854. Two AZD1222 administrations were followed by greater Spike-specific TCR breadth and depth. Donors skewed white British and female; clonal diversity was possibly underestimated.

The CDR3 extends over 13 amino acids. V dropped 0 bases and J dropped 8 bases, with 10 bases sitting between them. Germline CDR1 is GTSNPN and CDR2 is SVGIG (reference sequence). The repertoire was sequenced with immunoSEQ multiplex PCR; TCRdb's copy has only in-frame clones and lacks some. This table has roughly 170,000 clones, approximately 86% appearing once. Concerning this clone itself: The antigen remains unidentified.

This sequence joins TRBV30 and TRBJ2-2; D is ambiguous. The material sequenced was peripheral blood, taken on day 0 of AZD1222 vaccination. The source of this sequence is an adult in good health. In DNA form, the CDR3 reads TGTGCCTGGAGTGTATCCGGCCCGGGGGAGCTGTTTTTT. This gives the protein CAWSVSGPGELFF.